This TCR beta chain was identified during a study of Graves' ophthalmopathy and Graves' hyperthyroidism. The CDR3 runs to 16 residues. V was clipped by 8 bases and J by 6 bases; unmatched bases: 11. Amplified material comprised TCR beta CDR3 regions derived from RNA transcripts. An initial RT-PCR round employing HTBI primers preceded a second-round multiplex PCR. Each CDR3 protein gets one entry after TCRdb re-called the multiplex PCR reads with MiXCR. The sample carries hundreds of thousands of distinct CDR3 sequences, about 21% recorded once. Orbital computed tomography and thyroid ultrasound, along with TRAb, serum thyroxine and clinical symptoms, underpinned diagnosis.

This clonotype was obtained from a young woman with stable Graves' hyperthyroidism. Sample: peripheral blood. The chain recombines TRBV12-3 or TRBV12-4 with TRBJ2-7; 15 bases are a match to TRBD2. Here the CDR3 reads CASHPGLAGGRGEQYF. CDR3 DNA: TGTGCCAGCCACCCGGGACTAGCGGGAGGCCGGGGCGAGCAGTACTTC.